What follows describes a single T cell receptor beta chain. Its antigen is still unknown. Sequencing was preceded by expansion of antigen-specific CD4+ T cells with viral peptide pools in the ViraFEST assay. Isolating CD4+ T cells followed about 10 days of culture. Each participant was administered two doses of either the BNT162b2 or the mRNA-1273 vaccine. The culture medium for over 1.5 million PBMC per well included 8.5 to 10 IU/ml IL-2 and around 10 ug/ml peptides. It was on days 3 and 7 that half the medium was replaced with IL-2 medium. CDR3 length: 13 residues. The V end lost 9 bases, the J end lost 3 bases, and 13 bases lay between the germline ends. Germline V gene sequence: CDR1 KGHDR, CDR2 SFDVKD. Here immunoSEQ multiplex PCR was the method, and the copy in TCRdb shows in-frame clones only, minus some. The sample has over 25,000 clones, more than 65% seen once. The data are from a study of vaccination effects on CD4 cells after COVID-19. Study at large: A median of 72 days separated the second dose and sampling.

Sequences were derived from CD4+ T cells from PBMCs cultured with HCoV-229E spike peptides, sampled after COVID-19 vaccination. The TCR sequence derives from a human donor who received a COVID-19 vaccine. The chain employs TRBV24-1 and TRBJ1-1, with a weak D call TRBD1 (6 bases). CDR3 DNA sequence: TGTGCCACCTCAGAATCAGGGGACACTGAAGCTTTCTTT. Residues: CATSESGDTEAFF.